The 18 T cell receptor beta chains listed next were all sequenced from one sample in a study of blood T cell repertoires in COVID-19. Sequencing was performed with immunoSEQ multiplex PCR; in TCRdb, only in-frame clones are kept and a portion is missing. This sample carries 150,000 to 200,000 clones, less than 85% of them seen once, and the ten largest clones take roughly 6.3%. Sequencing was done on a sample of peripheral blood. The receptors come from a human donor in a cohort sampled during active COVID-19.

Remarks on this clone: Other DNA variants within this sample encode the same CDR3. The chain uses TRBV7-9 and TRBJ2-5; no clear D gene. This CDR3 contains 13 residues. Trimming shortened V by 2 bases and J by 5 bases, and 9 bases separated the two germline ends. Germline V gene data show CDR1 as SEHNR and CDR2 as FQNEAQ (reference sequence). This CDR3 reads CASSLTGEETQYF. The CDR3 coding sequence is TGTGCCAGCAGCTTAACGGGTGAGGAGACCCAGTACTTC. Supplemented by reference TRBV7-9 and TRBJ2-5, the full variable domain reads DTGVSQNPRHKITKRGQNVTFRCDPISEHNRLYWYRQTLGQGPEFLTYFQNEAQLEKSRLLSDRFSAERPKGSFSTLEIQRTEQGDSAMYLCASSLTGEETQYFGPGTRLLVL.

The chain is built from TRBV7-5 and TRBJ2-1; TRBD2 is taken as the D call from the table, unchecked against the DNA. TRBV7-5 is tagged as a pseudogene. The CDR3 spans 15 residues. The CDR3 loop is CVRRIAGVHYNEQFF. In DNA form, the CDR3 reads TGTGTCAGAAGAATAGCGGGGGTGCACTACAATGAGCAGTTCTTC.

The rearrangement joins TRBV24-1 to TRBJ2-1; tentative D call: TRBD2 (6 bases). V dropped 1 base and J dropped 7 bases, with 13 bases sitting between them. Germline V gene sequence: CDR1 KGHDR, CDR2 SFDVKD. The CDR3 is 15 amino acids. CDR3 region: CATSDFRDGGNEQFF. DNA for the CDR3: TGTGCCACCAGTGATTTTCGGGACGGGGGAAATGAGCAGTTCTTC.

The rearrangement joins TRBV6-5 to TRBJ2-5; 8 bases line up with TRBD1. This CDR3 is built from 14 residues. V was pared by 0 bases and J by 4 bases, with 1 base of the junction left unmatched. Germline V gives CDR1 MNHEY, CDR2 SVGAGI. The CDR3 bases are TGTGCCAGCAGTTACTCTACAGGGGGAGAGACCCAGTACTTC. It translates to CASSYSTGGETQYF.

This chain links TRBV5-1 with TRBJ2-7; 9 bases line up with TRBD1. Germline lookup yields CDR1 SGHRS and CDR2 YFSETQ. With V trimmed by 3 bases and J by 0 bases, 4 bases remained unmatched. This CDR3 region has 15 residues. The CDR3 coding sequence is TGCGCCAGCAGCTCCGCGACAGGGGGCTCCTACGAGCAGTACTTC. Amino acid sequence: CASSSATGGSYEQYF.

The CDR3 protein is CASSITVNQPQHF. CDR3 in DNA: TGTGCCAGTAGTATTACAGTGAATCAGCCCCAGCATTTT. The rearrangement links TRBV19 to TRBJ1-5; D uncertain. V was clipped by 3 bases and J by 4 bases, with 7 bases between them. Germline V CDR1 and CDR2: LNHDA, SQIVND (reference sequence). The CDR3 runs to 13 residues.

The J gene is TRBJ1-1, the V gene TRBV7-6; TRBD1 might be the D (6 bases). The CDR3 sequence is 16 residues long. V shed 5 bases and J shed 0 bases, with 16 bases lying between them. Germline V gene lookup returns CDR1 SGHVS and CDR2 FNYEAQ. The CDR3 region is CASSTDRRSMNTEAFF. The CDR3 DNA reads TGTGCCAGCAGCACCGACAGGAGATCCATGAACACTGAAGCTTTCTTT.

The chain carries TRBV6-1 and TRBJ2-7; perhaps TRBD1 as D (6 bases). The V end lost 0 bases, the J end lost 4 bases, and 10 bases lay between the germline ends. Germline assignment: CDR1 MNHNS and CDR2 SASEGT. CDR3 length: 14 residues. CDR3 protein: CASSEASQGYEQYF. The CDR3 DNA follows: TGTGCCAGCAGTGAAGCATCGCAGGGGTACGAGCAGTACTTC.

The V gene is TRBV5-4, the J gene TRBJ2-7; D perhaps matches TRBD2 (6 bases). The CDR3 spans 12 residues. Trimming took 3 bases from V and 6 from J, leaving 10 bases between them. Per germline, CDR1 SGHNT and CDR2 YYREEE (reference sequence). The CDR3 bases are TGTGCCAGCAGCTCCGTGGGGGGCGAGCAGTACTTC. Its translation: CASSSVGGEQYF.

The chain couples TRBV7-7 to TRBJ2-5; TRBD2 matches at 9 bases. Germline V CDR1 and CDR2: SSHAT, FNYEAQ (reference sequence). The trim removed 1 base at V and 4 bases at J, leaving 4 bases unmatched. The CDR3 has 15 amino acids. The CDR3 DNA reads TGTGCCAGCAGCTTAGAAGCGGGGGGACGAGAGACCCAGTACTTC. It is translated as CASSLEAGGRETQYF.

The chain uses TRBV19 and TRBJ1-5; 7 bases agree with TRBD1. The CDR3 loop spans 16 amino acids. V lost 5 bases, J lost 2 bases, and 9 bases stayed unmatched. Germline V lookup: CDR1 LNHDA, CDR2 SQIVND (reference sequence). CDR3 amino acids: CASSGGPGGGNQPQHF. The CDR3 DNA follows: TGTGCCAGTAGTGGCGGCCCAGGGGGAGGCAATCAGCCCCAGCATTTT.

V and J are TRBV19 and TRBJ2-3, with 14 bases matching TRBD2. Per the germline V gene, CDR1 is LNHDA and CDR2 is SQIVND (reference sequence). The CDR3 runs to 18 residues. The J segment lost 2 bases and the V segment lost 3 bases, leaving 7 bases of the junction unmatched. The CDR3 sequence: CASSIGGLAGGSTDTQYF. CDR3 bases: TGTGCCAGTAGTATTGGAGGACTAGCGGGGGGTTCCACAGATACGCAGTATTTT.

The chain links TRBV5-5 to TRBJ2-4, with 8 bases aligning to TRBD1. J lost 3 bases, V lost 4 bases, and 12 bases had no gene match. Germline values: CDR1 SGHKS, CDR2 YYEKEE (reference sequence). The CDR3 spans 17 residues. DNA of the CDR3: TGTGCCAGCAGCCCACGACAGGGGAATGCGGGCAAAAACATTCAGTACTTC. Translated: CASSPRQGNAGKNIQYF. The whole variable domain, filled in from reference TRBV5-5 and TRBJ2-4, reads DAGVTQSPTHLIKTRGQQVTLRCSPISGHKSVSWYQQVLGQGPQFIFQYYEKEERGRGNFPDRFSARQFPNYSSELNVNALLLGDSALYLCASSPRQGNAGKNIQYFGAGTRLSVL.

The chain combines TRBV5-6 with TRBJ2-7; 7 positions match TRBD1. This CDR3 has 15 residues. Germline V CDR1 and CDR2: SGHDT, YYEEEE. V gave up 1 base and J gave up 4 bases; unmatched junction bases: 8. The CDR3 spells CASSLRKGAYYEQYF. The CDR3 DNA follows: TGTGCCAGCAGCTTGCGGAAGGGGGCGTATTACGAGCAGTACTTC.

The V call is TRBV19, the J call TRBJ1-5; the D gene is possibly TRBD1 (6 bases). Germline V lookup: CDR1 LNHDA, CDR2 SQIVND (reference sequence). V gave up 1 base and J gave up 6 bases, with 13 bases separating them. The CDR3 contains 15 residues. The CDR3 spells CASSIARGPPQPQHF. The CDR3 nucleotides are TGTGCCAGTAGTATAGCCAGGGGCCCCCCTCAGCCCCAGCATTTT.

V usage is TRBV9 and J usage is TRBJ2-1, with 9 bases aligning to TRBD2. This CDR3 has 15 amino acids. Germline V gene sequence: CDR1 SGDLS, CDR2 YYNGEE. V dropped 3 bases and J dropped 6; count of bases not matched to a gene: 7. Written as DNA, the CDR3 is TGTGCCAGCAGCGGCGGCGGGGGGGCCTTCAATGAGCAGTTCTTC. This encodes CASSGGGGAFNEQFF.

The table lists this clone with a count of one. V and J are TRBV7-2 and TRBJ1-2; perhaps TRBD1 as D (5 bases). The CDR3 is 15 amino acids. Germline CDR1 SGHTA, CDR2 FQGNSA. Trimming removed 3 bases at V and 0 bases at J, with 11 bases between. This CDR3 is CASSFDRDSNYGYTF. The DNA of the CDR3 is TGTGCCAGCAGCTTTGACAGAGACTCTAACTATGGCTACACCTTC. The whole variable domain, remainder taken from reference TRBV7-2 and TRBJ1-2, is GAGVSQSPSNKVTEKGKDVELRCDPISGHTALYWYRQSLGQGLEFLIYFQGNSAPDKSGLPSDRFSAERTGGSVSTLTIQRTQQEDSAVYLCASSFDRDSNYGYTFGSGTRLTVV.

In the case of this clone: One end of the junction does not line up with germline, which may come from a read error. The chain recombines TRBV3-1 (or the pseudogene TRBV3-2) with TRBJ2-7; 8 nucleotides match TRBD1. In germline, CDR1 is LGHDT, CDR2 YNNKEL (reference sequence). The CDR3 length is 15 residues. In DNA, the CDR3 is TGTGCCAGCAGCCAGGCGACAGGGGCGTCCTCCGAGCAGTACTTC. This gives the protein CASSQATGASSEQYF.